This T cell receptor beta chain came from a study of cytomegalovirus exposure and HLA in healthy donors. PCR was performed using 60 Vbeta and 13 Jbeta primers. The assay was immunoSEQ multiplex PCR, and TCRdb's table has in-frame clones only and misses some. Among some 57,000 clones listed, 70% were seen once. Per the germline V gene, CDR1 is LGHNT and CDR2 is FRNRAP. Trimming shortened V by 1 base and J by 11 bases, and 9 bases separated the two germline ends. The CDR3 is made up of 13 amino acids. Sample: PBMCs. This receptor was taken from a woman aged 60-70 years in good health and CMV-seropositive. The genes are TRBV12-5 and TRBJ1-6; D is unclear. CDR3 in DNA: TGTGCTAGTGGTTTGGAGTCCGGGGCACCCCTCCACTTT. It yields the protein CASGLESGAPLHF.